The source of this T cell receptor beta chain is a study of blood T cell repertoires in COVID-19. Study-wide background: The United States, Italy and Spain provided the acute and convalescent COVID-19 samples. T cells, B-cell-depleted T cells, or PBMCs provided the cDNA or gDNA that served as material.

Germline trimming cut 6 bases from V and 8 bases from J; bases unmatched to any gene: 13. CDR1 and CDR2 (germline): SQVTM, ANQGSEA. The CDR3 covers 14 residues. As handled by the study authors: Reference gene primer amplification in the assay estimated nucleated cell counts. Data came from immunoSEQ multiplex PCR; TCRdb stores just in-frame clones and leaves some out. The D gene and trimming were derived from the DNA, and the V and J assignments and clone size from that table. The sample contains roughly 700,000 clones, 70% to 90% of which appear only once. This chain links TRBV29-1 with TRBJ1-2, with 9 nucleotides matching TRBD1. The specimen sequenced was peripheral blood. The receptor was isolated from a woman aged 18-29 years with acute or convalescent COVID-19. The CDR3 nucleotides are TGCAGCGTACCACCGGGACAGGGAATTGGAGGCTACACCTTC. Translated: CSVPPGQGIGGYTF.